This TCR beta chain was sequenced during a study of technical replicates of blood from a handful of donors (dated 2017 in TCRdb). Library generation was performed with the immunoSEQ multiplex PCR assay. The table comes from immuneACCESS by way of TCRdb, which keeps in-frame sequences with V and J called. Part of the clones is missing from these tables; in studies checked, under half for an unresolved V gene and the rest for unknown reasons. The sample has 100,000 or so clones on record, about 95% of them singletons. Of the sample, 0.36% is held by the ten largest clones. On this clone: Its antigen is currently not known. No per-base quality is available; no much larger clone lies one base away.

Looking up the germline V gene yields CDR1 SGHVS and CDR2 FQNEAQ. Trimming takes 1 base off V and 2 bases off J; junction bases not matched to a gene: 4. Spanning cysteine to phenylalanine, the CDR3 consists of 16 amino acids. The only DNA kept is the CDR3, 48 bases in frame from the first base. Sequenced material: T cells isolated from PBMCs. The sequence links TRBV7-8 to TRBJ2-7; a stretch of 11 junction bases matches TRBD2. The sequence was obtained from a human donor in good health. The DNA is TGTGCCAGCAGCTTAGGGGGACTAGCGGCAACCTACGAGCAGTACTTC. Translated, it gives CASSLGGLAATYEQYF.